This T cell receptor (beta chain) appears in the sequencing data of a study of T cell repertoires in cytomegalovirus infection. Overall study findings and caveats: Predominance within the ex vivo response was attributable to HLA-C-restricted CMV-specific TCR beta clonotypes. Totalled public TCR beta family frequency picked out people who carried CMV plus the relevant HLA.

V shed 4 bases and J 2 bases; nucleotides not matched to a gene: 13. The CDR3 consists of 18 residues. For this clonotype: The antigen is not known.

TCRdb re-called the reads through MiXCR, storing one row per CDR3 protein. The sample has hundreds of thousands of distinct CDR3 sequences, 24% seen once. The sample taken for sequencing was CD8+ T cells from PBMCs. This receptor was taken from a human donor in good health (CMV status not recorded). Some clones in this sample may be carry-over from other donors' samples. This chain connects TRBV12-3 or TRBV12-4 to TRBJ1-2, with 10 bases matching TRBD1. In DNA form, the CDR3 reads TGTGCCAGCAGTTCCACTTGGGACAGGGGACACCAAAACTATGGCTACACCTTC. It yields the protein CASSSTWDRGHQNYGYTF.